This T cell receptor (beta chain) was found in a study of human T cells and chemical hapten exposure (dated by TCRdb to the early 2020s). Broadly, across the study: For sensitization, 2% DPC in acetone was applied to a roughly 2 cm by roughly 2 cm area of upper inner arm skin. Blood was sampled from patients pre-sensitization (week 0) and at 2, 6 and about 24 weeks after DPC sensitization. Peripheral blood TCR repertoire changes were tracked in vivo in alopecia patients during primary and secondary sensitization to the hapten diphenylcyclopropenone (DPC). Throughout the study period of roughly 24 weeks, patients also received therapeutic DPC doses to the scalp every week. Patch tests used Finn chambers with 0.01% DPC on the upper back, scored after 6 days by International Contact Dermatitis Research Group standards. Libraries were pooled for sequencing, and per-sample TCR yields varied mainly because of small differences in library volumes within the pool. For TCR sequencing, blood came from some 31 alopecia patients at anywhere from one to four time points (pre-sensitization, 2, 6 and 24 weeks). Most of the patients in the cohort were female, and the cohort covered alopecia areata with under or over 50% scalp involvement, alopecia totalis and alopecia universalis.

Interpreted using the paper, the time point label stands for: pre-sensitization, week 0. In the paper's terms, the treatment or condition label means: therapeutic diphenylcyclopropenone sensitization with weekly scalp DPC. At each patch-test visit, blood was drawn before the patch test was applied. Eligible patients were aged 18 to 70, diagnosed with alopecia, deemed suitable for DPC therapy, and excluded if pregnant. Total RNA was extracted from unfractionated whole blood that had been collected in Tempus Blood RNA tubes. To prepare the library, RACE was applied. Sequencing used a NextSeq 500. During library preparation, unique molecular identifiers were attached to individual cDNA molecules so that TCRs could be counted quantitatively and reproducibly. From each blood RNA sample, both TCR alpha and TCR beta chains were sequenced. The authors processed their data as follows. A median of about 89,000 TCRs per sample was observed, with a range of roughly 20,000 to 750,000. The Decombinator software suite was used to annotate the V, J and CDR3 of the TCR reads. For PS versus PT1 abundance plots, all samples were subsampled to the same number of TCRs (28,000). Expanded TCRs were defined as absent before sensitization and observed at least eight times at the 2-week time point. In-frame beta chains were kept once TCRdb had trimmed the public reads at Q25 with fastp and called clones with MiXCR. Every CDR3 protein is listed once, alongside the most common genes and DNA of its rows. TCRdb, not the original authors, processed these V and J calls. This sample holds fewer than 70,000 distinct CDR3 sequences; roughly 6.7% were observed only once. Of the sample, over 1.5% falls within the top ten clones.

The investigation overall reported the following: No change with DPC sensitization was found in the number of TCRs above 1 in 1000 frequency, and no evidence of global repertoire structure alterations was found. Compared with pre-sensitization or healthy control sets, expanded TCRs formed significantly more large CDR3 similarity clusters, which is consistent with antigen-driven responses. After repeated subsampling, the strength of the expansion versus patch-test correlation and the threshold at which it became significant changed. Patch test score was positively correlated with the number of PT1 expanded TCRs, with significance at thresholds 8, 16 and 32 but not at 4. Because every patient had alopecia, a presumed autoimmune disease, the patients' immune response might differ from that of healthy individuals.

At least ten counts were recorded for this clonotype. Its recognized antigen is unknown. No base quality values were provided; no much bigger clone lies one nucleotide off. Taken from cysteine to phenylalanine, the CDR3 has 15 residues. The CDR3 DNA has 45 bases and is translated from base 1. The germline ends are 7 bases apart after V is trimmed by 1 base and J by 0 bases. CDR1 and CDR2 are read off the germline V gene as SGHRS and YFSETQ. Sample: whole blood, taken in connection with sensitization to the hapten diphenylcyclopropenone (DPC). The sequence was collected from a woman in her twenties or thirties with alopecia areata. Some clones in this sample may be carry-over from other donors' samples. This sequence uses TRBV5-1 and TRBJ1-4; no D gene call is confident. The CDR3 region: CASSLLGATNEKLFF. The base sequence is TGCGCCAGCAGCTTGTTGGGAGCAACTAATGAAAAACTGTTTTTT.